This T cell receptor beta chain appears in the sequencing data of a study of T cell repertoires in cytomegalovirus infection. Only one count was recorded for this clonotype. Antigen specificity is unknown. General observations from the study: The ex vivo response showed dominance by HLA-C-restricted CMV-specific TCR beta clonotypes. Cumulative public TCR beta family frequency identified CMV carriers with the relevant HLA.

TCRdb re-called the reads through MiXCR, storing one row per CDR3 protein. Of a few hundred thousand distinct CDR3 sequences in the sample, roughly 29% are singletons; the top ten hold approximately 13%. Sequencing was performed on PBMCs. This TCR came from a human donor in good health (CMV status not recorded). Some clones in this sample may be carry-over from other donors' samples.

CDR3 nucleotides: TGTGCCACCCATCGGGACAGACGGAACACTGAAGCTTTCTTT. Translation gives CATHRDRRNTEAFF. The V and J genes are TRBV12-3 or TRBV12-4 and TRBJ1-1, with 7 positions matching TRBD1. The V and J ends lost 10 bases and 1 base, in that order; junction bases with no gene match: 9. The CDR3 totals 14 residues.